This T cell receptor beta chain was identified in a study of T cells in Graves' hyperthyroidism and ophthalmopathy. Turning to the study itself: Peripheral blood was collected at initial diagnosis, before any treatment. Study-level findings and limits: Blood shared most expanded thyroid clonotypes above 0.001.

Amplification targeted TCR beta CDR3 regions from RNA transcripts. The HTBI primer set served for first-round RT-PCR of the TCR CDR3. TCRdb analysed the multiplex PCR reads with MiXCR anew, one entry per CDR3 protein. Here the sample spans approximately 600,000 distinct CDR3 sequences, about 15% being singletons. The length of the CDR3 is 17 residues. Trimming took 0 bases from V and 0 from J; bases not matched to a gene: 5. Germline lookup yields CDR1 LNHDA and CDR2 SQIVND (reference sequence). This clonotype was counted only a few times. As yet, its antigen is unknown. Exclusion criteria comprised uncontrolled infection, other autoimmune disease, pregnancy or lactation. Fresh peripheral blood, about 9.3 ml, yielded the PBMCs.

This TCR derives from a woman in her thirties with Graves' hyperthyroidism that later progressed to Graves' ophthalmopathy. The source material was blood. V gene TRBV19 combines with J gene TRBJ2-1, with TRBD2 matching over 7 bases. DNA for the CDR3: TGTGCCAGTAGTATAGATACTAGCGTCAACTCCTACAATGAGCAGTTCTTC. Protein product: CASSIDTSVNSYNEQFF.